This T cell receptor beta chain was captured by sequencing in a study of blood T cell repertoires in COVID-19. Across the study: Acute and convalescent COVID-19 samples came from the United States, Italy and Spain. The analysed material was cDNA or gDNA that came from T cells, B-cell-depleted T cells, or PBMCs.

As handled by the study authors: The authors estimated nucleated cell counts from reference gene primer amplification. Some clones are missing from TCRdb's copy, which holds only in-frame ones; the method was immunoSEQ multiplex PCR. Clonal size and the V and J genes are those of that table, whereas D and trimming came from the DNA. Of about 67,000 clones in the sample, 75% to 90% were seen once. CDR1 SGDLS and CDR2 YYNGEE come from the germline V gene. The length of the CDR3 is 16 residues. V lost 0 bases and J lost 5; bases outside the gene matches: 6. The clonotype comes from a man aged 50-60 years with active COVID-19. The chain carries TRBV9 and TRBJ2-2; 8 bases agree with TRBD2. The specimen sequenced was peripheral blood. CDR3 bases: TGTGCCAGCAGCGTAGACGGGGGGGCCCAGACCGGGGAGCTGTTTTTT. Translated: CASSVDGGAQTGELFF.